This T cell receptor (beta chain) was identified in a study of T-cell memory formation after mild COVID-19. Study results and caveats: Contracting clones, day 15 to 85, had balanced CD4/CD8, and later expanders favored CD4+. Some SARS-CoV-2-responding clones were already detected in memory before infection. Second-wave clones with a day 37 peak had unconfirmed SARS-CoV-2 specificity.

5'RACE with constant-segment primers yielded barcoded, UMI-tagged TCR alpha and TCR beta cDNA libraries. MiXCR, run by TCRdb on the 5' RACE reads, gives a single entry per CDR3 protein. Of around 300,000 distinct CDR3 sequences in the sample, less than 20% are singletons; the top ten hold more than 20%. This clonotype occurred a few times. The antigen remains unidentified. The junction had 6 bases not matched to a gene; V was cut back by 5 bases and J by 6 bases. This CDR3 has 13 residues. Germline V CDR1 and CDR2: DFQATT, SNEGSKA (reference sequence). The sample taken for sequencing was PBMCs or a T cell subset sorted from them (not recorded which). The J gene is TRBJ2-1, the V gene TRBV20-1; 8 nucleotides line up with TRBD1. The sequence was obtained from a man between 18 and 29 years old who had mild COVID-19 (a few samples of this study predate the infection). Cell type and time point are not known. In nucleotides, the CDR3 is TGCAGTGCTTTTCGGACAGGGACCAATGAGCAGTTCTTC. Translated, it gives CSAFRTGTNEQFF.